This TCR beta chain was identified during a study of response to subunit inactivated influenza vaccine. Regarding the study as a whole: Authors suggested that a seasonal influenza vaccination recruits few new T cells each time.

A remark on this clonotype: What it binds is unknown.

Using its own MiXCR run on the RT-PCR reads, TCRdb lists one record per CDR3 protein. The repertoire holds 710,000 or so distinct CDR3 sequences, with about 15% as singletons. V shed 5 bases and J shed 6 bases, with 13 bases lying between them. Looked up from germline, CDR1 is SEHNR and CDR2 is FQNEAQ (reference sequence). The CDR3 consists of 13 residues. The source material was PBMCs from blood, sampled about 13 days after vaccination. This chain links TRBV7-9 with TRBJ1-2; weak D call: TRBD1 (6 bases). This receptor was taken from a man in his fifties or sixties who received an inactivated influenza vaccine. The CDR3 region has the DNA TGTGCCAGCAGCGTAGGGGGTCAAGATGGCTACACCTTC. This translates into CASSVGGQDGYTF.